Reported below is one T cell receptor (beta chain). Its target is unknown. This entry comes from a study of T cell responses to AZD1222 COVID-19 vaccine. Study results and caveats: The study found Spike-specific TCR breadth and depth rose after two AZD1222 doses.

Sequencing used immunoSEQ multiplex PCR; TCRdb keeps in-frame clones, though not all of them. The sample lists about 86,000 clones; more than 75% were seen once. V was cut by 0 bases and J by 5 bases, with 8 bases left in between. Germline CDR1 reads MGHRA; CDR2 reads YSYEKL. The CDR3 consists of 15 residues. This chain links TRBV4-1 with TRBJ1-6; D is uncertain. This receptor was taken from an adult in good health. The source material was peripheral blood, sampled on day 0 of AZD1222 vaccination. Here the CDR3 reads CASSQDRLNNSPLHF. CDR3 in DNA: TGCGCCAGCAGCCAAGATCGGCTAAATAATTCACCCCTCCACTTT.